Listed here are 10 T cell receptor beta chains from one sample, sequenced in a study of T cells expressing NK-cell markers. One entry per CDR3 protein, without DNA, is what TCRdb gives after re-calling the 5' RACE reads. The listing contains about 550,000 distinct CDR3 sequences. The sequenced material came from blood T cells: a sorted CD56 or NKG2C T cell subset, CD4+ or CD8+ T cells, or bulk PBMC T cells (not recorded which). These receptors were collected from a man between 18 and 29 years old in good health.

V is TRBV4-1 and J is TRBJ2-1; the D call from TCRdb, TRBD1, cannot be confirmed without DNA. There are 15 residues in the CDR3. The V gene's germline CDR1 is MGHRA and CDR2 YSYEKL. The CDR3 spells CASSQFEGARNEQFF.

The V and J genes are TRBV7-9 and TRBJ2-5. The CDR3 loop spans 16 amino acids. Germline CDR1 reads SEHNR; CDR2 reads FQNEAQ (reference sequence). Here the CDR3 reads CASSLESGIHQETQYF. Combining the CDR3 with reference TRBV7-9 and TRBJ2-5 gives the whole variable domain DTGVSQNPRHKITKRGQNVTFRCDPISEHNRLYWYRQTLGQGPEFLTYFQNEAQLEKSRLLSDRFSAERPKGSFSTLEIQRTEQGDSAMYLCASSLESGIHQETQYFGPGTRLLVL.

The V gene is TRBV5-1, the J gene TRBJ2-7; the TRBD1 assignment by TCRdb is unverifiable without DNA. The CDR3 has 13 residues. The germline V gene encodes CDR1 SGHRS and CDR2 YFSETQ. This CDR3 is CASSPGTFGEQYF.

This chain connects TRBV15 to TRBJ1-2; TCRdb designates TRBD1, a call that cannot be tested without DNA. CDR3 length: 13 residues. Germline V gives CDR1 LNHNV, CDR2 YYDKDF (reference sequence). CDR3 sequence: CATSTTGDGGYTF. The complete variable domain, with remaining parts taken from reference TRBV15 and TRBJ1-2, reads DAMVIQNPRYQVTQFGKPVTLSCSQTLNHNVMYWYQQKSSQAPKLLFHYYDKDFNNEADTPDNFQSRRPNTSFCFLDIRSPGLGDTAMYLCATSTTGDGGYTFGSGTRLTVV.

The chain is built from TRBV2 and TRBJ2-3; TCRdb indicates TRBD1, and absent DNA this call remains unverified. Germline values: CDR1 SNHLY, CDR2 FYNNEI. The CDR3 covers 15 residues. This CDR3 is CASSQAGTSTDTQYF. Full variable domain (missing parts from reference TRBV2 and TRBJ2-3): EPEVTQTPSHQVTQMGQEVILRCVPISNHLYFYWYRQILGQKVEFLVSFYNNEISEKSEIFDDQFSVERPDGSNFTLKIRSTKLEDSAMYFCASSQAGTSTDTQYFGPGTRLTVL.

This chain joins TRBV20-1 and TRBJ1-4; TCRdb picks TRBD1, but there is no DNA to check that call. This CDR3 comprises 16 residues. CDR1 is DFQATT, CDR2 SNEGSKA, per germline (reference sequence). CDR3 amino acids: CSARAPSGQGGEKLFF.

The chain joins TRBV20-1 to TRBJ1-3. The length of the CDR3 is 16 residues. The germline gives CDR1 DFQATT, CDR2 SNEGSKA (reference sequence). The chain's CDR3 is CSAKDYDGYSGNTIYF.

CDR3: CASSLALQKTDTQYF. This rearrangement joins TRBV7-6 to TRBJ2-3. CDR3 length: 15 amino acids. The germline gives CDR1 SGHVS, CDR2 FNYEAQ.

The chain uses TRBV20-1 and TRBJ2-3. Germline V CDR1 and CDR2: DFQATT, SNEGSKA (reference sequence). CDR3 size: 13 residues. The CDR3 is CSASLEKLDTQYF.

The CDR3 loop reads CASSLGGAGNQPQHF. The chain employs TRBV7-2 and TRBJ1-5; the TCRdb call, TRBD1, lacks DNA for checking. This CDR3 region has 15 residues. Germline V gene sequence: CDR1 SGHTA, CDR2 FQGNSA.